This TCR beta chain was documented in a study of beta chain features in type 1 diabetes. About the research overall: The patients were much like the healthy donors in age, gender and cell yields. Study findings and constraints: People with Type 1 diabetes carried modestly yet significantly shorter TCRB CDR3s in all four CD4+ subsets.

Germline CDR1 and CDR2: SQVTM and ANQGSEA. Trimming stripped 6 bases from V and 6 bases from J, with 11 bases between. CDR3 size: 11 residues. In the case of this clone: Its target is unknown.

Expressed TCRB transcripts got sequenced, as all isolated RNA was reverse transcribed. It was found that naive, central memory and regulatory T cell samples averaged about 3.5 million reads. Only in-frame clones appear in the TCRdb table, and some are missing; sequencing was by immunoSEQ multiplex PCR. The sample yields about 28,000 clones, about 61% seen once. Blood was collected once per donor into heparin, averaging around 120 mL. The source is a woman younger than 45 with type 1 diabetes. The V call is TRBV29-1, the J call TRBJ1-1, with a possible D match to TRBD1 (5 bases). Sequences were obtained from Tregs from blood. The CDR3 nucleotides read TGCAGCGTCCGACAGTTCGCTGAAGCTTTCTTT. Translating gives CSVRQFAEAFF.